The entry that follows covers one T cell receptor beta chain sequence. What this receptor recognizes is not known. The sample holds no much larger clone one base away, and base qualities are not on file. From a lookup of the germline V gene, CDR1 and CDR2 are MGHDK and SYGVNS. The V and J ends are trimmed by 6 bases and 6 bases, leaving 6 bases between them. Counted from cysteine to phenylalanine, this CDR3 has 12 amino acids. Kept here is only the CDR3 DNA, which spans 36 bases and is read in frame from base 1. Using the deep immunoSEQ assay, TCR CDR3 regions were amplified from genomic DNA by multiplex PCR. Extracted genomic DNA from each cell subset was spread evenly across all wells of several immunoSEQ 96-well plates, with each plate serving as a replicate. For sorted subsets, 150 to 200 ng genomic DNA, equal to some 30,000 T cell genomes, was loaded into each replicate PCR. Purified libraries were quantified with a Qubit 3.0 fluorometer, sized on a Bioanalyzer 2100, and re-quantified with the KAPA Library Quantification kit. Every immunoSEQ 96-well plate was sequenced on a separate single-read 150-cycle Illumina NextSeq 550 flow cell. On the authors' methods: The immunoSEQ output contained only junctional sequences without quality scores, so filtering could not match that applied to full-length reads. Sequences were annotated with PyIR, a Python wrapper for IgBLAST v1.9, and V/J genes and CDR3 were assigned using IMGT germline references. Reads were removed for weak V/J assignments (E-value above 1e-6), missing CDR3, stop codons, out-of-frame junctions, or ambiguous translated residues. A V3J clonotype was defined by an identical inferred V gene, J gene, and CDR3 amino acid sequence. Percentage overlap between repertoires was calculated by dividing the number of shared unique clonotypes by the size of the smaller repertoire. Repertoire richness was assessed with RTK rarefaction, the Chao1 estimator, and Recon v2.1 estimates of unobserved clonotypes. Generation probabilities were computed with OLGA for all TCRbeta clonotypes obtained by the gDNA method from a handful of donors. In its TCRdb copy, this immuneACCESS table keeps in-frame sequences only and misses some clones. Where compared with another copy, unresolved V genes explain less than half of these, and the others have no known cause. From that table come the V and J calls and clone size; the DNA was used to work out D and trimming. The sample profile shows approximately 110,000 clones; less than 80% of them were found once. Clones ranked in the top ten supply almost 25% of the sample.

This entry is derived from a study of shared clonotypes between healthy human individuals (dated by TCRdb to about 2020). Regarding the research as a whole: The cohort comprised a couple of women and a few men aged 18 to 49 years. To estimate repertoire size and how much clonotypes are shared between individuals, the study performed deep sequencing of blood TCR repertoires from about five healthy adults. For each donor, three plates each were used for CD4 naive and CD4 memory, two plates were used for CD8 naive, and one plate was used for CD8 memory. Per donor, leukapheresis produced somewhere between about 0.9 and 9 billion PBMCs. Different laboratories and diverse techniques were used to prepare libraries and sequence TCR repertoires, to increase sequencing depth and limit assay-specific biases.

Overall results and qualifications from the work: Compared with non-shared clonotypes, the clonotypes found in all four sorted-subset donors had higher generation probabilities. Sampling was restricted to blood, and TCR repertoires in tissue are likely to differ from TCR repertoires in blood. Because the study included only a small number of donors, the genetic and exposure-history diversity represented was limited. Rarefaction of sorted-subset datasets indicated incomplete sequencing despite the large sequencing depth. When a handful of donors were compared, the shared fraction of clonotypes was around 5% for naive CD4, 3.5% to 4% for naive CD8, roughly 2.3% for memory CD4, and around 0.37% for memory CD8. Estimated clonotype richness was generally larger for naive than for memory subsets. Pairwise subsampling led to the expectation that sequencing depth would affect the degree of clonotype sharing among donors.

Healthy HIV-negative adults with no recently reported acute infections or vaccinations were included as donors. Only Caucasian adults living in Nashville, Tennessee, USA were represented among the donors. CD8 memory samples combined magnetically selected CD45RO+ cells with CCR7-negative CD45RA+ effector memory (TemRA) cells. After blood collection by leukapheresis, PBMCs were isolated using Ficoll-Histopaque density gradient centrifugation and then cryopreserved in the vapor phase of liquid nitrogen. Analytical flow cytometry was used to check the purity and quantity of each magnetically sorted T cell population. Each sorted fraction had its genomic DNA isolated and then quantified by UV absorbance on a Nanodrop 2000c.

The sequence was obtained from a woman in her twenties or thirties in good health. Sequenced sample: memory CD8+ T cells sorted from blood. The sample's cell subset or site label, decoded: CD45RO+ cells pooled with CCR7-negative TemRA cells. The rearrangement combines TRBV25-1 with TRBJ2-6; no D gene is confidently identified. Here is the DNA: TGTGCCAGCAGCGCGGAGGCCAACGTCCTGACTTTC. Translation gives CASSAEANVLTF.